These 18 T cell receptor beta chains originate from one sample sequenced in a study of cytomegalovirus exposure and HLA in healthy donors (dated by TCRdb to 2016 to 2017). Library construction relied on the immunoSEQ multiplex PCR assay. A mixture of 60 forward primers for TCR Vbeta segments and 13 reverse primers for TCR Jbeta segments was used in the multiplex PCR. TCRdb took over this immuneACCESS table, retaining in-frame rearrangements with V and J assigned. Such tables are incomplete; in checked studies, under half of the missing clones stem from an unresolved V gene, and the remainder is unexplained. Recorded for this sample are about 250,000 clones; about four fifths of them occurred a single time. The ten largest clones represent about 0.28% of the sample. Sequenced input: PBMCs. The origin of the receptors is a girl aged 2-10 years in good health and CMV-seronegative.

The rearrangement joins TRBV4-1 to TRBJ2-5; TRBD2 agrees at 16 bases. The V gene end was trimmed by 3 bases and the J gene end by 4 bases; junction bases not matched to a gene: 11. CDR3 length: 19 residues. Germline CDR1 MGHRA, CDR2 YSYEKL. Written as DNA, the CDR3 is TGCGCCAGCAGCCAGGGACTAGCGGGGGGGATGGGGATTGGAGAGACCCAGTACTTC. This codes for CASSQGLAGGMGIGETQYF.

This clone has more than one count but fewer than ten. The rearrangement links TRBV12-5 to TRBJ1-1, with unresolved D. V was clipped by 1 base and J by 8 bases, with 8 bases between them. The CDR3 is 12 residues long. The V gene's germline CDR1 is LGHNT and CDR2 FRNRAP. The CDR3 bases are TGTGCTAGTGGTTTGGGTTCCTTGGAAGCTTTCTTT. Protein product: CASGLGSLEAFF.

This chain uses TRBV5-1 with TRBJ2-1, with 7 bases lining up with TRBD2. Trimming at V came to 0 bases and at J to 0 bases, leaving 9 bases not matched to a gene. Per germline, CDR1 SGHRS and CDR2 YFSETQ. The length of the CDR3 is 18 residues. CDR3: CASSLERGSRSSYNEQFF. CDR3 in DNA: TGCGCCAGCAGCTTGGAGCGCGGGAGCCGAAGCTCCTACAATGAGCAGTTCTTC.

The rearrangement links TRBV7-8 to TRBJ2-7, with a weak D call TRBD1 (5 bases). The CDR3 loop spans 16 amino acids. Deletions cut 1 base from V and 2 bases from J, with 15 bases between. Per the germline V gene, CDR1 is SGHVS and CDR2 is FQNEAQ. Written as DNA, the CDR3 is TGTGCCAGCAGCTTAGTGGGCAGGGTGATACCCTACGAGCAGTACTTC. Amino acid sequence: CASSLVGRVIPYEQYF.

The chain couples TRBV30 to TRBJ1-2; 9 bases fit TRBD1. V shed 0 bases, J shed 0 bases, and the junction held 11 bases outside the gene matches. Germline V gives CDR1 GTSNPN, CDR2 SVGIG (reference sequence). There are 18 residues in the CDR3. The CDR3 region has the DNA TGTGCCTGGAGTGTCTGGGACAGGGTTAATCGTGCTAACTATGGCTACACCTTC. Translation gives CAWSVWDRVNRANYGYTF.

The chain couples TRBV5-5 to TRBJ1-2, with no clear D. This CDR3 has 13 amino acids. V dropped 0 bases and J dropped 5 bases, with 8 bases sitting between them. From germline, CDR1 is SGHKS and CDR2 YYEKEE (reference sequence). Written as DNA, the CDR3 is TGTGCCAGCAGCTTGGTGGAGGGTTATGGCTACACCTTC. It is translated as CASSLVEGYGYTF.

CDR3 coding DNA: TGTGCCAGCAGCCTGGGACAGCCAACCTACGAGCAGTACTTC. Translation gives CASSLGQPTYEQYF. V and J are TRBV28 and TRBJ2-7, with 7 bases matching TRBD1. CDR3 length equals 14 residues. V was clipped by 6 bases and J by 2 bases; unmatched bases: 7. Germline values: CDR1 MDHEN, CDR2 SYDVKM. Variable domain in full (rest from reference TRBV28 and TRBJ2-7): DVKVTQSSRYLVKRTGEKVFLECVQDMDHENMFWYRQDPGLGLRLIYFSYDVKMKEKGDIPEGYSVSREKKERFSLILESASTNQTSMYLCASSLGQPTYEQYFGPGTRLTVT.

The V and J genes are TRBV6-1 and TRBJ2-7, with a weak D call TRBD1 (6 bases). CDR1 is MNHNS, CDR2 SASEGT, per germline. V was cut by 7 bases and J by 0 bases, with 13 bases left in between. The CDR3 spans 14 residues. In DNA, the CDR3 is TGTGCCAGCACCGAGAGGGGGAACTCCTACGAGCAGTACTTC. Translated, it gives CASTERGNSYEQYF.

This sequence joins TRBV2 and TRBJ2-7; TRBD1 matches 7 bases. CDR3 length: 13 amino acids. Unmatched junction bases numbered 3, after V lost 4 bases and J lost 3 bases. Germline lookup yields CDR1 SNHLY and CDR2 FYNNEI. This CDR3 is CASSGTGVYEQYF. As DNA, the CDR3 is TGTGCCAGCAGTGGAACAGGGGTCTACGAGCAGTACTTC.

The V gene is TRBV7-2, the J gene TRBJ2-7; TRBD1 might be the D (6 bases). V lost 1 base, J lost 0 bases, and 10 bases lay in between. The V gene's germline CDR1 is SGHTA and CDR2 FQGNSA. The CDR3 length is 15 residues. The CDR3 DNA is TGTGCCAGCAGCTTAGGTACAGGGTACTCCTACGAGCAGTACTTC. This translates into CASSLGTGYSYEQYF.

The rearrangement links TRBV10-1 to TRBJ2-1; 11 nucleotides line up with TRBD2. The trim removed 0 bases at V and 4 bases at J, leaving 2 bases unmatched. CDR3 size: 16 residues. Germline V gene data show CDR1 as WNHNN and CDR2 as SYGVQD (reference sequence). Written as DNA, the CDR3 is TGCGCCAGCAGTGAGTCGGGGACTAGCGGATACAATGAGCAGTTCTTC. Translated: CASSESGTSGYNEQFF.

Details on this clone: This specimen includes other DNA sequences encoding the same CDR3. CDR3 DNA: TGTGCCAGCAGTTACAGGGGGAGAAAGCCTCCAATGAACACTGAAGCTTTCTTT. This gives the protein CASSYRGRKPPMNTEAFF. The gene calls are TRBV7-9 and TRBJ1-1; 8 bases fit TRBD1. J lost 0 bases, V lost 6 bases, and 15 bases had no gene match. Germline V gene data show CDR1 as SEHNR and CDR2 as FQNEAQ (reference sequence). CDR3 size: 18 residues.

The genes are TRBV6-1 and TRBJ1-5, with D uncertain. CDR1 is MNHNS and CDR2 is SASEGT in the germline V gene. V gave up 6 bases and J gave up 5 bases, with 20 bases separating them. CDR3 length: 16 amino acids. The CDR3 here is CASRERATGGHQPQHF. The CDR3 DNA reads TGTGCCAGCAGAGAACGAGCTACCGGAGGGCATCAGCCCCAGCATTTT.

This clone was observed a handful of times. The CDR3 sequence: CATSPMGQGNTIYF. CDR3 nucleotide sequence: TGCGCCACCTCACCGATGGGACAGGGAAACACCATATATTTT. The genes are TRBV5-1 and TRBJ1-3; 7 bases match TRBD1. The CDR3 has 14 residues. V shed 9 bases and J 4 bases; nucleotides not matched to a gene: 10. The germline V gene encodes CDR1 SGHRS and CDR2 YFSETQ.

The CDR3 loop is CASSDGSGTYNEQFF. The DNA for the CDR3 is TGTGCCAGCAGTGACGGGTCGGGGACCTACAATGAGCAGTTCTTC. The gene calls are TRBV6-4 and TRBJ2-1; TRBD2 might be the D (5 bases). Trimming shortened V by 2 bases and J by 2 bases, and 10 bases separated the two germline ends. The germline V gene has CDR1 MRHNA and CDR2 SNTAGT. The CDR3 contains 15 residues.

In its sample, this clone was seen a few times. The V and J genes are TRBV19 and TRBJ2-7; 9 bases agree with TRBD2. CDR1 LNHDA and CDR2 SQIVND come from the germline V gene (reference sequence). The CDR3 runs to 17 residues. Trimming took 3 bases from V and 2 from J; bases not matched to a gene: 11. CDR3 in amino acids: CASSISSVLAGTYEQYF. CDR3 DNA: TGTGCCAGTAGTATCTCATCGGTTCTAGCGGGAACCTACGAGCAGTACTTC.

The chain couples TRBV7-9 to TRBJ2-1; D gene unclear. Trimming pared 4 bases from V and 4 bases from J, leaving 8 bases between. Germline lookup yields CDR1 SEHNR and CDR2 FQNEAQ (reference sequence). The CDR3 contains 13 residues. For the CDR3, the DNA is TGTGCCAGCAGCTCTCTTATTTACAATGAGCAGTTCTTC. Encoded protein: CASSSLIYNEQFF.

This chain joins TRBV5-4 and TRBJ1-5; possible D gene TRBD1, 6 bases. Trimming shortened V by 2 bases and J by 0 bases, and 6 bases separated the two germline ends. Germline V gene lookup returns CDR1 SGHNT and CDR2 YYREEE (reference sequence). The CDR3 covers 14 residues. The CDR3 region is CASSLQGSNQPQHF. The CDR3 DNA is TGTGCCAGCAGCTTACAGGGTAGCAATCAGCCCCAGCATTTT. Supplemented by reference TRBV5-4 and TRBJ1-5, the full variable domain reads ETGVTQSPTHLIKTRGQQVTLRCSSQSGHNTVSWYQQALGQGPQFIFQYYREEENGRGNFPPRFSGLQFPNYSSELNVNALELDDSALYLCASSLQGSNQPQHFGDGTRLSIL.